This note documents a single T cell receptor beta chain sequence. The antigen is unknown. This record belongs to a study of early T cells in non-severe SARS-CoV-2 infection. Study summary: Sequencing of unsorted whole blood was done on bulk RNA, leaving chains unpaired. Whole-study results and caveats: Reliance on VDJdb matching favored anti-spike CD8 responses; private and CD4 specificities were missed.

Individual cDNA molecules were tagged with unique molecular identifiers, the study reported. TCRdb re-analysed the 5' RACE reads in MiXCR, keeping a single row per CDR3 protein. The sample lists tens of thousands of distinct CDR3 sequences; 11% were seen once. Unmatched junction bases numbered 4, after V lost 6 bases and J lost 3 bases. The CDR3 loop spans 15 amino acids. Germline V gene sequence: CDR1 SGHTA, CDR2 FQGNSA. V usage is TRBV7-2 and J usage is TRBJ2-1; 11 positions match TRBD1. The sequencing sample was made of whole blood. This sequence was found in an adult who was a healthcare worker with PCR-confirmed SARS-CoV-2 infection or an uninfected control (not recorded which). For the CDR3, the DNA is TGTGCCAGCAGGTCGGGGACAGGGGGCTACAATGAGCAGTTCTTC. Residues: CASRSGTGGYNEQFF.